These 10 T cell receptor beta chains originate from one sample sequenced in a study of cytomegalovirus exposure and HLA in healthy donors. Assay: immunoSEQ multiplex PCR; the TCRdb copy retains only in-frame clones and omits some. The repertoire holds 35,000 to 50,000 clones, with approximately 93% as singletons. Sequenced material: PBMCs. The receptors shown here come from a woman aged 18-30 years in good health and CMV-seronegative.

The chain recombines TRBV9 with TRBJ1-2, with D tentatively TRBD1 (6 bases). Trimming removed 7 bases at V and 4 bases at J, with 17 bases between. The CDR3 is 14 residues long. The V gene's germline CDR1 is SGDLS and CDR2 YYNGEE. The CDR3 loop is CASGHSGEGYGYTF. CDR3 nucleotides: TGTGCCAGCGGGCACTCAGGGGAGGGCTATGGCTACACCTTC.

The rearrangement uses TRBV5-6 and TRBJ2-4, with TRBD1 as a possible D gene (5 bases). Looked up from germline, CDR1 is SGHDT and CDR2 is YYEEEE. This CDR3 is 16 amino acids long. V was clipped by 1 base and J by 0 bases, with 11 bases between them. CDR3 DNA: TGTGCCAGCAGCTTGTCCAGGGCCCTAGCCAAAAACATTCAGTACTTC. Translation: CASSLSRALAKNIQYF.

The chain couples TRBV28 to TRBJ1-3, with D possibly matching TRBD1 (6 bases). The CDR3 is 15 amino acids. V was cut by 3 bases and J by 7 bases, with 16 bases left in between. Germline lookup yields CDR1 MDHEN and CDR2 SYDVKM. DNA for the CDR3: TGTGCCAGCAGTTTTAAGTCAAATCAGGGGAACACCATATATTTT. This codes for CASSFKSNQGNTIYF.

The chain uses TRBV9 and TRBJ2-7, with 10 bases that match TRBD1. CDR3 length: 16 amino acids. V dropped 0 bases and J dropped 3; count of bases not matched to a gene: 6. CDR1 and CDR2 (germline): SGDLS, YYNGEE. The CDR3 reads CASSVGGDRGSYEQYF. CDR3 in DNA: TGTGCCAGCAGCGTAGGGGGGGACAGGGGTAGCTACGAGCAGTACTTC.

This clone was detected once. Written as DNA, the CDR3 is TGTGCCAGCAGCCAGACCCCTTCGGGCTATGGCTACACCTTC. It encodes CASSQTPSGYGYTF. The chain uses TRBV7-6 and TRBJ1-2; D is ambiguous. This CDR3 comprises 14 residues. V was shortened by 5 bases and J by 4 bases, with 14 bases between the two germline ends. The germline V gene encodes CDR1 SGHVS and CDR2 FNYEAQ.

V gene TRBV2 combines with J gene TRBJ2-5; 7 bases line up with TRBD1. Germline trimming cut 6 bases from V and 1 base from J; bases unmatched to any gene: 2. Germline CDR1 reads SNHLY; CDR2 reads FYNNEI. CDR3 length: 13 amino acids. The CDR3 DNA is TGTGCCAGCAGAGGGACAGCCCAAGAGACCCAGTACTTC. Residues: CASRGTAQETQYF.

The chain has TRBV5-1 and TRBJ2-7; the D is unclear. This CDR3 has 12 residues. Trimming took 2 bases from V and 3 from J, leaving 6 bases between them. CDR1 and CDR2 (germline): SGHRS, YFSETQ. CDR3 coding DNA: TGCGCCAGCAGCTTTAACGGCTACGAGCAGTACTTC. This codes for CASSFNGYEQYF.

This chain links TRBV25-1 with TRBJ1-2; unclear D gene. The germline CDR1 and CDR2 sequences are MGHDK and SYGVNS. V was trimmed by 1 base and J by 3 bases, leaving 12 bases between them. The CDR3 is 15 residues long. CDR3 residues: CASSESLLSDYGYTF. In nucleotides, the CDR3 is TGTGCCAGCAGTGAATCGCTGTTATCGGACTATGGCTACACCTTC.

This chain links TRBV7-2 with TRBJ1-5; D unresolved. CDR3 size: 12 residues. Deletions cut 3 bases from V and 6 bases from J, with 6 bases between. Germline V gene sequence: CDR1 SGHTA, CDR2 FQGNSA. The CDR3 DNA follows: TGTGCCAGCAGCTTGGGCAGTCAGCCCCAGCATTTT. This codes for CASSLGSQPQHF. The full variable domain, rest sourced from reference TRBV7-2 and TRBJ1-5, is GAGVSQSPSNKVTEKGKDVELRCDPISGHTALYWYRQSLGQGLEFLIYFQGNSAPDKSGLPSDRFSAERTGGSVSTLTIQRTQQEDSAVYLCASSLGSQPQHFGDGTRLSIL.

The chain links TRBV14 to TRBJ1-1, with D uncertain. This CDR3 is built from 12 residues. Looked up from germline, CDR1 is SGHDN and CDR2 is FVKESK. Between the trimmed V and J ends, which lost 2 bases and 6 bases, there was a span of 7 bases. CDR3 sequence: CASSQSGPEAFF. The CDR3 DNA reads TGTGCCAGCAGCCAATCAGGCCCTGAAGCTTTCTTT.